The present entry profiles one T cell receptor beta chain with its context. The antigen remains undetermined. The data derive from a study of CD8 T cells in ankylosing spondylitis. Study conclusions and caveats: A TCR beta motif made of about 8 highly homologous variants seemed typical of ankylosing spondylitis blood.

TCRdb reprocessed the 5' RACE reads with MiXCR, giving one entry per CDR3 protein. Here the sample spans around 480,000 distinct CDR3 sequences, about 15% being singletons. Specimen: blood, either unsorted or a sorted T cell fraction (not recorded which). This TCR derives from a male donor with ankylosing spondylitis.

The DNA of the CDR3 is TGTGCCAGCAGCTTCAGACAGACTTACACCGGGGAGCTGTTTTTT. Its protein product is CASSFRQTYTGELFF. This rearrangement joins TRBV7-2 to TRBJ2-2, with a tentative D call TRBD1 (5 bases). Germline CDR1 is SGHTA and CDR2 is FQGNSA. V lost 3 bases and J 3 bases, leaving 11 bases between the germline ends. The CDR3 runs 15 residues.